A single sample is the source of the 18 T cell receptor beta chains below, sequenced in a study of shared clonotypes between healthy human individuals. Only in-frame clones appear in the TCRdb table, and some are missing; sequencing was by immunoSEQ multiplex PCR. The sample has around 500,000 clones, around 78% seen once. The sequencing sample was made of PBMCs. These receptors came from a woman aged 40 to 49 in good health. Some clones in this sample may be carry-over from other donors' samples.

The CDR3 DNA follows: TGTGCCAGCAGGACAGGGCCGGGTGAAAAACTGTTTTTT. Translation gives CASRTGPGEKLFF. The V gene is TRBV25-1, the J gene TRBJ1-4; 7 bases match TRBD1. CDR1 and CDR2 from the germline V gene are MGHDK and SYGVNS. CDR3 length: 13 residues. After removal of 6 bases from V and 7 bases from J, the junction contained 5 bases not matched to a gene.

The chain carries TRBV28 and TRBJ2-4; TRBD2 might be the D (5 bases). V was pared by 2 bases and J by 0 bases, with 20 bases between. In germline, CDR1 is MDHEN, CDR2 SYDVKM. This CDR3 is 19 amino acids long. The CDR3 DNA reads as TGTGCCAGCAGTTTACGGCTAGCTCCCGGGTCCCTAGCCAAAAACATTCAGTACTTC. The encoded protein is CASSLRLAPGSLAKNIQYF.

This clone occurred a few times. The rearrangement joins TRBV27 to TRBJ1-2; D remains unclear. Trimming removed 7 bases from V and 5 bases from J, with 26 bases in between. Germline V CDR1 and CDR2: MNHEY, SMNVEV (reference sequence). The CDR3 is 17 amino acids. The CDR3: CASTPEAALPSPYGYTF. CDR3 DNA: TGTGCCAGCACCCCCGAGGCCGCCCTTCCAAGCCCTTATGGCTACACCTTC.

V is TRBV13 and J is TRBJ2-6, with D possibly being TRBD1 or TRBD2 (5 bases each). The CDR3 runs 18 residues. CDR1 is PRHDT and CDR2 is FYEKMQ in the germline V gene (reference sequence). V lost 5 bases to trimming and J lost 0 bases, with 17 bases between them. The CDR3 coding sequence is TGTGCCAGCAGCATTAGGGGATCGGGAATCTCTGGGGCCAACGTCCTGACTTTC. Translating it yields CASSIRGSGISGANVLTF.

The CDR3 spells CAWSVLGGNQPQHF. CDR3 in DNA: TGTGCCTGGAGCGTACTTGGGGGCAATCAGCCCCAGCATTTT. The V and J genes are TRBV30 and TRBJ1-5, with D unclear. Trimming took off 3 bases at V and 2 bases at J, with 11 bases between the two ends. The CDR3 contains 14 residues. Germline V gives CDR1 GTSNPN, CDR2 SVGIG (reference sequence). The full variable domain, with the rest looked up from reference TRBV30 and TRBJ1-5, is SQTIHQWPATLVQPVGSPLSLECTVEGTSNPNLYWYRQAAGRGLQLLFYSVGIGQISSEVPQNLSASRPQDRQFILSSKKLLLSDSGFYLCAWSVLGGNQPQHFGDGTRLSIL.

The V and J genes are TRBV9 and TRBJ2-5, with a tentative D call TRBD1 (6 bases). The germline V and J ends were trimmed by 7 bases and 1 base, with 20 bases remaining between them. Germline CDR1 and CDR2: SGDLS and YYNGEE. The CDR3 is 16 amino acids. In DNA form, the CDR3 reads TGTGCCAGCGTCCTGTACCAGACAGGCCTCCAAGAGACCCAGTACTTC. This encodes CASVLYQTGLQETQYF.

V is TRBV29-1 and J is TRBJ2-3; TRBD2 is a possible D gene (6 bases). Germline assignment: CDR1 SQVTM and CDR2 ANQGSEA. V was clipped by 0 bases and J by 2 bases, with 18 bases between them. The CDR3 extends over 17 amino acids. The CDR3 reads CSVEDQFSGVNTDTQYF. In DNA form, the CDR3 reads TGCAGCGTTGAAGATCAGTTTAGCGGAGTGAACACAGATACGCAGTATTTT.

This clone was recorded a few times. The CDR3 DNA is TGCGCCAGCAGCCAAGACTTTTTACAGGGCGGTCAGCCTGTTGATGGCTACACCTTC. Translating gives CASSQDFLQGGQPVDGYTF. The chain links TRBV4-1 to TRBJ1-2; TRBD1 is a possible D gene (6 bases). This CDR3 has 19 residues. Germline loops: CDR1 MGHRA, CDR2 YSYEKL. V was cut by 0 bases and J by 6 bases, with 26 bases left in between.

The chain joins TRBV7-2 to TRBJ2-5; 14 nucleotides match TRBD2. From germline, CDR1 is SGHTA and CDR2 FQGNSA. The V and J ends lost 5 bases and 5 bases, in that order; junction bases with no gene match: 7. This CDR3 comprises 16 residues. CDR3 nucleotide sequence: TGTGCCAGCAGCGTAGGGACTAGCGGGAGTGGTGAGACCCAGTACTTC. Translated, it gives CASSVGTSGSGETQYF.

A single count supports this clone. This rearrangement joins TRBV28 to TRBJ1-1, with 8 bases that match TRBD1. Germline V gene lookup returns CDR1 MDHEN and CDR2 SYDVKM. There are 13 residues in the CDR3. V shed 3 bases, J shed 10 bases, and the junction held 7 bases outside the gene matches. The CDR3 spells CASSFQTGVGAFF. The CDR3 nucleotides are TGTGCCAGCAGTTTCCAGACAGGGGTCGGAGCTTTCTTT.

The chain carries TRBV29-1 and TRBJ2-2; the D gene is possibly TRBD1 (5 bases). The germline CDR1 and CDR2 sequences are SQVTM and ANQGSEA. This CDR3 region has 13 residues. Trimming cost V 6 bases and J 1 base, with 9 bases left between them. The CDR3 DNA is TGCAGCGTCACTACAGGGAACACCGGGGAGCTGTTTTTT. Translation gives CSVTTGNTGELFF.

This CDR3 is CASSIDGSQNTGELFF. Here the CDR3 DNA reads TGTGCCAGTAGTATAGATGGCAGCCAGAACACCGGGGAGCTGTTTTTT. The rearrangement joins TRBV19 to TRBJ2-2; no clear D. CDR3 length equals 16 residues. Germline V gene lookup returns CDR1 LNHDA and CDR2 SQIVND (reference sequence). The ends were cut back, 0 bases at V and 1 base at J, with 9 bases in the middle.

Written as DNA, the CDR3 is TGCGCCAGCAGTGAGTATACTAGCGGCTACAATGAGCAGTTCTTC. Translated: CASSEYTSGYNEQFF. The rearrangement uses TRBV10-1 and TRBJ2-1, with 8 bases that match TRBD2. The V segment lost 1 base and the J segment 3 bases; nucleotides outside the gene matches: 2. CDR1 is WNHNN and CDR2 is SYGVQD in the germline V gene (reference sequence). The length of the CDR3 is 15 residues.

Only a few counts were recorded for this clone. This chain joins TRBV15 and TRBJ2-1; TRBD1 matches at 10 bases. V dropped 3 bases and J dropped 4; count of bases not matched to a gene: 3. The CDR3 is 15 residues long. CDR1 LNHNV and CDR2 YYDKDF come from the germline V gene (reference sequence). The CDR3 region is CATSREDRGYNEQFF. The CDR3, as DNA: TGTGCCACCAGCAGGGAGGACAGGGGGTACAATGAGCAGTTCTTC.

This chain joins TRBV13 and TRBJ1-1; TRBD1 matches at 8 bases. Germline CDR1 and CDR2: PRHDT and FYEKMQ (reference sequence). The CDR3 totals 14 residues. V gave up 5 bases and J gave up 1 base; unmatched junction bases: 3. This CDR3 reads CASSPGQGNTEAFF. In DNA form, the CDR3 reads TGTGCCAGCAGCCCCGGACAGGGGAACACTGAAGCTTTCTTT.

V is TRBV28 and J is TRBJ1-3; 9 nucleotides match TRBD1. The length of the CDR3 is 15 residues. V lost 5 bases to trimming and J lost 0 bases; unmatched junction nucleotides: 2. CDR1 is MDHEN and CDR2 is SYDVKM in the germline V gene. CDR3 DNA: TGTGCCAGCAGTGGGACAGGGAACTCTGGAAACACCATATATTTT. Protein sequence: CASSGTGNSGNTIYF. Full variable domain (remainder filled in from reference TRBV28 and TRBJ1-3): DVKVTQSSRYLVKRTGEKVFLECVQDMDHENMFWYRQDPGLGLRLIYFSYDVKMKEKGDIPEGYSVSREKKERFSLILESASTNQTSMYLCASSGTGNSGNTIYFGEGSWLTVV.

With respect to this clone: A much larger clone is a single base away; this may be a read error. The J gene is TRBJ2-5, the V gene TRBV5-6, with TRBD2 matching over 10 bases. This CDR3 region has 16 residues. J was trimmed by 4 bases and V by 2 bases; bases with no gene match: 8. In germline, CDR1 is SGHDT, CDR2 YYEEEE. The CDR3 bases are TGTGCCAGCAGCTTCACCCCAGCGGGAGGGCGAGAGACCCAGTACTTC. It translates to CASSFTPAGGRETQYF.

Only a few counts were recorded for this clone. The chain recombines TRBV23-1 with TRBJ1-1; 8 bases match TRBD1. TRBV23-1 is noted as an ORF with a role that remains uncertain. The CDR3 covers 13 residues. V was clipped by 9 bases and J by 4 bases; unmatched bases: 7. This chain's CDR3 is CASKGDRGTEAFF. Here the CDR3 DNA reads TGCGCCAGTAAAGGAGACAGGGGCACTGAAGCTTTCTTT.